These 5 T cell receptor beta chains share one sample of origin, sequenced in a study of T-cell memory formation after mild COVID-19 (TCRdb year 2021). The library was prepared using 5' RACE. The data were produced on an Illumina NovaSeq 6000. The public reads were reanalyzed by TCRdb: fastp trimming at Q25, MiXCR alignment, in-frame beta chains only. Each CDR3 protein gets just one entry, which takes the most common genes and DNA from the rows behind it. This sample comprises about 560,000 distinct CDR3 sequences, roughly 18% of them detected only once. The ten largest make up 9.5% to 15% of the sample. Material for sequencing was PBMCs or a T cell subset sorted from them (not recorded which). These receptors all come from an adult woman who had mild COVID-19 (a few samples of this study predate the infection). The sample titles of this study are shuffled in the database, so cell type and time point are left out; the donor was told from shared clones.

The chain recombines TRBV6-2 or TRBV6-3 with TRBJ2-2; 8 bases are a match to TRBD2. This CDR3 comprises 18 residues. Germline CDR1 is MNHEY and CDR2 is SVGEGT. V lost 8 bases and J lost 4; bases outside the gene matches: 18. CDR3 sequence reads: CASREGLTPTASTGELFF. CDR3 DNA: TGTGCCAGCCGGGAGGGGTTAACCCCGACAGCCTCCACCGGGGAGCTGTTTTTT.

The chain carries TRBV4-3 and TRBJ1-6; D is ambiguous. Germline V gene data show CDR1 as LGHNA and CDR2 as YSLEER. The CDR3 extends over 15 amino acids. With 4 bases removed from V and 7 bases from J, the gap between germline ends came to 14 bases. The CDR3 nucleotides are TGCGCCAGCAGCCTCCAAAGATCGTTGAATTCACCCCTCCACTTT. Translation gives CASSLQRSLNSPLHF.

The chain links TRBV4-1 to TRBJ2-7, with D possibly matching TRBD2 (6 bases). Germline V gives CDR1 MGHRA, CDR2 YSYEKL. V was pared by 1 base and J by 2 bases, with 12 bases between. The CDR3 is 15 residues long. The DNA for the CDR3 is TGCGCCAGCAGCCAAGCGGGGGTCGGTACCTACGAGCAGTACTTC. Residues: CASSQAGVGTYEQYF.

The chain carries TRBV25-1 and TRBJ2-1; 14 positions agree with TRBD2. Germline assignment: CDR1 MGHDK and CDR2 SYGVNS. After removal of 4 bases from V and 7 bases from J, the junction contained 6 bases not matched to a gene. The length of the CDR3 is 16 residues. CDR3 DNA sequence: TGTGCCAGCAGTGCGTTGACTAGCGGGAGGGAAAATGAGCAGTTCTTC. It specifies CASSALTSGRENEQFF.

This clonotype was observed a handful of times. The chain combines TRBV7-9 with TRBJ2-7; TRBD1 or TRBD2 may be the D gene (6 bases each). Germline CDR1 reads SEHNR; CDR2 reads FQNEAQ (reference sequence). The CDR3 has 13 amino acids. V was trimmed by 4 bases and J by 5 bases, leaving 12 bases between them. In nucleotides, the CDR3 is TGTGCCAGCAGCTCGAGGGGGGAAAACGAGCAGTACTTC. Translating gives CASSSRGENEQYF. The complete variable domain, with remaining parts taken from reference TRBV7-9 and TRBJ2-7, reads DTGVSQNPRHKITKRGQNVTFRCDPISEHNRLYWYRQTLGQGPEFLTYFQNEAQLEKSRLLSDRFSAERPKGSFSTLEIQRTEQGDSAMYLCASSSRGENEQYFGPGTRLTVT.